These 25 T cell receptor beta chains share one sample of origin, sequenced in a study of cytomegalovirus exposure and HLA in healthy donors. In the PCR, 60 Vbeta and 13 Jbeta primers were used. Using immunoSEQ multiplex PCR, the repertoire was profiled, and TCRdb retains in-frame clones only, with some absent. The data hold roughly 200,000 clones, with 70% to 85% observed a single time. Sequencing was carried out using PBMCs. Every receptor here comes from a woman in her fifties or sixties in good health and CMV-seropositive.

V is TRBV28 and J is TRBJ1-3; D ambiguous. V shed 7 bases and J shed 2 bases, with 12 bases lying between them. Germline V gives CDR1 MDHEN, CDR2 SYDVKM. The CDR3 contains 14 residues. The CDR3 DNA sequence: TGTGCCAGCACCTTCGTCGGGGCTGGAAACACCATATATTTT. Its translation is CASTFVGAGNTIYF. Combining the CDR3 with reference TRBV28 and TRBJ1-3 gives the whole variable domain DVKVTQSSRYLVKRTGEKVFLECVQDMDHENMFWYRQDPGLGLRLIYFSYDVKMKEKGDIPEGYSVSREKKERFSLILESASTNQTSMYLCASTFVGAGNTIYFGEGSWLTVV.

As regards this clone: One junction end does not reproduce the germline sequence, and a read error may be involved. The genes are TRBV7-7 and TRBJ2-3; 12 nucleotides align to TRBD2. The CDR3 covers 16 residues. From germline, CDR1 is SSHAT and CDR2 FNYEAQ (reference sequence). The CDR3 DNA reads as TGTGCTAGCAGCTTGCTAGCGGGAGGGCAGGAAGATACGCAGTATTTT. Its translation is CASSLLAGGQEDTQYF. Based on the CDR3 plus reference TRBV7-7 and TRBJ2-3, the full variable domain is GAGVSQSPRYKVTKRGQDVTLRCDPISSHATLYWYQQALGQGPEFLTYFNYEAQPDKSGLPSDRFSAERPEGSISTLTIQRTEQRDSAMYRCASSLLAGGQEDTQYFGPGTRLTVL.

The chain recombines TRBV2 with TRBJ1-1, with D hard to call. The CDR3 covers 11 residues. Germline CDR1 and CDR2: SNHLY and FYNNEI. V lost 3 bases to trimming and J lost 6 bases, with 5 bases between them. CDR3 bases: TGTGCCAGCAGTGAGGAGGCTGAAGCTTTCTTT. This gives the protein CASSEEAEAFF.

The chain has TRBV9 and TRBJ2-5; 13 nucleotides align to TRBD2. Per the germline V gene, CDR1 is SGDLS and CDR2 is YYNGEE. The CDR3 runs to 17 residues. Trimming cost V 3 bases and J 1 base; bases outside gene matches: 6. CDR3 in DNA: TGTGCCAGCAGCGCCCCCGGGACTAGCGGGGTCCAAGAGACCCAGTACTTC. Its protein is CASSAPGTSGVQETQYF.

J is TRBJ2-2 and V is TRBV19, with no clear D. V lost 5 bases and J 1 base, leaving 11 bases between the germline ends. The CDR3 consists of 15 residues. CDR1 and CDR2 from the germline V gene are LNHDA and SQIVND (reference sequence). In DNA form, the CDR3 reads TGTGCCAGTAGTCCTCCGGGTCTGAACACCGGGGAGCTGTTTTTT. This sequence encodes CASSPPGLNTGELFF.

The table lists this clone with a few counts. The J gene is TRBJ2-7, the V gene TRBV19; 7 bases are a match to TRBD2. The J segment lost 7 bases and the V segment lost 5 bases, leaving 11 bases of the junction unmatched. From germline, CDR1 is LNHDA and CDR2 SQIVND (reference sequence). This CDR3 is built from 14 residues. The chain's CDR3 is CASSSGGGAREQYF. The DNA of the CDR3 is TGTGCCAGTAGTTCCGGGGGAGGGGCTCGGGAGCAGTACTTC. Full variable domain (outside the CDR3, taken from reference TRBV19 and TRBJ2-7): DGGITQSPKYLFRKEGQNVTLSCEQNLNHDAMYWYRQDPGQGLRLIYYSQIVNDFQKGDIAEGYSVSREKKESFPLTVTSAQKNPTAFYLCASSSGGGAREQYFGPGTRLTVT.

The chain employs TRBV5-4 and TRBJ1-2; D perhaps matches TRBD1 (5 bases). The CDR3 is 13 amino acids. CDR1 and CDR2 from the germline V gene are SGHNT and YYREEE (reference sequence). V lost 4 bases to trimming and J lost 5 bases, with 12 bases between them. The CDR3 spells CASSLEQDYGYTF. The DNA of the CDR3 is TGTGCCAGCAGCCTCGAACAGGATTATGGCTACACCTTC.

The chain recombines TRBV1 with TRBJ2-5; TRBD2 is the table's D call, not checked against the DNA. TRBV1 is listed as a pseudogene. This CDR3 contains 19 residues. In DNA, the CDR3 is TGCACCAGCAGCCAAGAGGGGTTGATTTGGGGGAGGAAGAGAGAGACCCAGTACTTC. It codes for CTSSQEGLIWGRKRETQYF.

The chain joins TRBV6-5 to TRBJ2-1, with D perhaps matching TRBD2 (7 bases). The V end lost 8 bases, the J end lost 7 bases, and 18 bases lay between the germline ends. The germline V gene encodes CDR1 MNHEY and CDR2 SVGAGI. CDR3 length equals 14 residues. The chain's CDR3 is CASRRVGGANEQFF. The CDR3, as DNA: TGTGCCAGCCGCCGGGTGGGGGGGGCGAATGAGCAGTTCTTC.

This clone was seen a handful of times. The chain couples TRBV6-5 to TRBJ1-2; TRBD1 matches 8 bases. Losses at the gene ends were 3 bases for V and 4 bases for J; bases not matched to a gene: 4. This CDR3 spans 14 amino acids. Germline V CDR1 and CDR2: MNHEY, SVGAGI. The DNA for the CDR3 is TGTGCCAGCAGTTATGGTCAGGGGGCCTATGGCTACACCTTC. Protein: CASSYGQGAYGYTF.

This clone was counted only a few times. This chain uses TRBV2 with TRBJ2-5; D call uncertain. V lost 2 bases and J lost 5, with 9 bases in between. The CDR3 is 13 amino acids. Germline CDR1 SNHLY, CDR2 FYNNEI. CDR3: CASSETLRETQYF. CDR3 sequence (DNA): TGTGCCAGCAGTGAAACCCTACGGGAGACCCAGTACTTC.

The chain has TRBV29-1 and TRBJ2-5; 7 bases line up with TRBD2. CDR3 length equals 12 residues. V shed 4 bases and J 4 bases; nucleotides not matched to a gene: 3. Germline V CDR1 and CDR2: SQVTM, ANQGSEA. CDR3 nucleotide sequence: TGCAGCGTTGTATCGGGGGGAGAGACCCAGTACTTC. It codes for CSVVSGGETQYF.

This sequence joins TRBV5-4 and TRBJ2-5; TRBD1 might be the D (5 bases). Gene TRBJ2-7 matches the end of the DNA better, so the J call may be wrong. Germline CDR1 and CDR2: SGHNT and YYREEE (reference sequence). This CDR3 comprises 15 residues. CDR3 coding DNA: TGTGCCAGCAGCTTGAGGGGCGCAGGAAACTACGAGCAGTACTTC. It specifies CASSLRGAGNYEQYF.

J is TRBJ2-1 and V is TRBV30, with 9 bases identical to TRBD2. J gave up 7 bases and V 3 bases, and 7 bases lay outside the gene matches. The CDR3 loop spans 14 amino acids. The V gene's germline CDR1 is GTSNPN and CDR2 SVGIG (reference sequence). CDR3 region: CAWRFAGGRNEQFF. The DNA for the CDR3 is TGTGCCTGGAGATTTGCGGGGGGGAGAAATGAGCAGTTCTTC.

J is TRBJ1-6 and V is TRBV6-5; TRBD1 is a possible D gene (6 bases). The germline gives CDR1 MNHEY, CDR2 SVGAGI. With 5 bases removed from V and 7 bases from J, the gap between germline ends came to 6 bases. This CDR3 has 12 amino acids. The CDR3 is CASSRGNSPLHF. The DNA of the CDR3 is TGTGCCAGCAGTAGGGGGAATTCACCCCTCCACTTT.

This clone was detected only a few times. This chain connects TRBV9 to TRBJ2-5; 14 bases line up with TRBD2. The CDR3 totals 17 residues. The ends lost 3 bases at V and 2 bases at J; junction bases unmatched: 6. Germline-derived CDR1 and CDR2 are SGDLS and YYNGEE. CDR3 loop: CASSALGLAGGQETQYF. Here the CDR3 DNA reads TGTGCCAGCAGCGCCCTAGGACTAGCGGGAGGACAAGAGACCCAGTACTTC.

The gene calls are TRBV29-1 and TRBJ1-3; D gene unclear. The CDR3 spans 15 residues. The germline gives CDR1 SQVTM, CDR2 ANQGSEA. V was shortened by 2 bases and J by 4 bases, with 15 bases between the two germline ends. The CDR3 DNA sequence: TGCAGCGTTGAAAAAGTGGAGGGATACGGAAACACCATATATTTT. This gives the protein CSVEKVEGYGNTIYF.

The chain has TRBV28 and TRBJ1-4; D may be TRBD1 (5 bases). This CDR3 region has 14 residues. Germline V lookup: CDR1 MDHEN, CDR2 SYDVKM. V was pared by 5 bases and J by 5 bases, with 12 bases between. This chain's CDR3 is CASSPQAWNEKLFF. DNA for the CDR3: TGTGCCAGCAGTCCACAGGCTTGGAATGAAAAACTGTTTTTT.

The chain is built from TRBV19 and TRBJ1-2, with a weak D call TRBD1 (5 bases). Germline V gene lookup returns CDR1 LNHDA and CDR2 SQIVND (reference sequence). V gave up 6 bases and J gave up 2 bases, with 13 bases separating them. The CDR3 length is 14 residues. CDR3 sequence: CASREGPGNYGYTF. The DNA of the CDR3 is TGTGCCAGTAGGGAGGGGCCAGGGAACTATGGCTACACCTTC.

In DNA, the CDR3 is TGTGCCAGCAGCTCACCCGGGACTGGTGGTTTCCCCCAGCATTTT. Amino acids: CASSSPGTGGFPQHF. The chain uses TRBV7-2 and TRBJ1-5; possibly TRBD1 for D (5 bases). With 4 bases removed from V and 10 bases from J, the gap between germline ends came to 20 bases. Per germline, CDR1 SGHTA and CDR2 FQGNSA. The CDR3 totals 15 residues.

The chain joins TRBV27 to TRBJ2-3, with D maybe TRBD1 (5 bases). V was cut by 3 bases and J by 12 bases, with 13 bases left in between. Germline loops: CDR1 MNHEY, CDR2 SMNVEV (reference sequence). The CDR3 is 12 residues long. The CDR3 coding sequence is TGTGCCAGCAGTTTGGACAAGGGTGTACAGTATTTT. Translated, it gives CASSLDKGVQYF.

This chain connects TRBV27 to TRBJ2-2, with D perhaps matching TRBD2 (5 bases). In germline, CDR1 is MNHEY, CDR2 SMNVEV (reference sequence). V was shortened by 3 bases and J by 5 bases, with 7 bases between the two germline ends. The CDR3 runs to 13 residues. The CDR3 DNA reads TGTGCCAGCAGTTTGTCGGGGACCGGGGAGCTGTTTTTT. It translates to CASSLSGTGELFF.

The chain links TRBV4-1 to TRBJ2-1; 10 positions match TRBD2. Germline V lookup: CDR1 MGHRA, CDR2 YSYEKL. CDR3 length equals 15 residues. V shed 5 bases and J 9 bases; nucleotides not matched to a gene: 10. CDR3 residues: CASSWTGAGGFEQFF. Here the CDR3 DNA reads TGCGCCAGCAGCTGGACGGGAGCGGGGGGGTTTGAGCAGTTCTTC.

The rearrangement links TRBV19 to TRBJ1-4; possible D gene TRBD1, 6 bases. Trimming removed 4 bases at V and 4 bases at J, with 16 bases between. The CDR3 is 16 residues long. The germline V gene encodes CDR1 LNHDA and CDR2 SQIVND (reference sequence). The CDR3 coding sequence is TGTGCCAGTAGTACTTACTCGACAGGTATTAATGAAAAACTGTTTTTT. This sequence encodes CASSTYSTGINEKLFF. The entire variable domain, with the rest obtained from reference TRBV19 and TRBJ1-4, is as follows: DGGITQSPKYLFRKEGQNVTLSCEQNLNHDAMYWYRQDPGQGLRLIYYSQIVNDFQKGDIAEGYSVSREKKESFPLTVTSAQKNPTAFYLCASSTYSTGINEKLFFGSGTQLSVL.

In its sample, this clone was seen a few times. The V gene is TRBV6-1, the J gene TRBJ1-3; D not certain. CDR3 length equals 15 residues. Germline CDR1 MNHNS, CDR2 SASEGT. The germline V and J ends were trimmed by 10 bases and 3 bases, with 19 bases remaining between them. DNA of the CDR3: TGTGCCACCAAGGAGGGTCATTCGGGTGGAAACACCATATATTTT. Its protein is CATKEGHSGGNTIYF.